The T cell receptor (beta chain) described here comes from a study of cytomegalovirus exposure and HLA in healthy donors. Study outcomes and limitations: Donors belonging to an Asian-associated ancestry cluster reportedly showed fewer N-insertions in productive TCRs than the approximately 700-donor mean, according to what a later analysis found. Earlier analysis found most TCR beta V segments productive about 90% or about 30% of the time.

While unrecorded immune exposures were likely, the donors were nominally healthy when sampled. Vbeta (60) and Jbeta (13) primers were used in the PCR. Generated by immunoSEQ multiplex PCR, the TCRdb table keeps only in-frame clones and is missing some. This table holds some 150,000 clones, around 78% found once. As regards this clone: Its cognate antigen is unknown.

Sequenced sample: PBMCs. The receptor comes from a female donor in good health and CMV-seronegative.

The CDR3 loop reads CASRKTSDSYEQYF. The CDR3 coding sequence is TGTGCCAGCAGAAAAACGAGCGACTCCTACGAGCAGTACTTC. This chain connects TRBV7-2 to TRBJ2-7; D not resolved. The V gene's germline CDR1 is SGHTA and CDR2 FQGNSA. V was trimmed by 6 bases and J by 0 bases, leaving 12 bases between them. The CDR3 contains 14 residues.